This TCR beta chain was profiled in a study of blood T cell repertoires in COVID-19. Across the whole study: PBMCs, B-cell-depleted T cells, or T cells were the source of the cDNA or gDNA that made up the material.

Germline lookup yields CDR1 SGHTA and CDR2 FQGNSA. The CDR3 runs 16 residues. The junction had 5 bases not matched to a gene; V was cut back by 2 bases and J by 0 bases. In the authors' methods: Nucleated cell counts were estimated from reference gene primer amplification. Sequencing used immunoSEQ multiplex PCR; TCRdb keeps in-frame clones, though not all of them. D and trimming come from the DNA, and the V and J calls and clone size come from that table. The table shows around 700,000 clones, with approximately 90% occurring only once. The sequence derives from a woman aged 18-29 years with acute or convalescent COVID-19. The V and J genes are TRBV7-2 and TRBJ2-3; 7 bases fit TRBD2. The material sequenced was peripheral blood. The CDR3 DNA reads TGTGCCAGCAGCTTATTCGAGCGGGGAAGCACAGATACGCAGTATTTT. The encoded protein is CASSLFERGSTDTQYF.